Shown below are 30 T cell receptor beta chains from a single sample sequenced in a study of blood T cell repertoires in COVID-19. Sequenced by immunoSEQ multiplex PCR; TCRdb stores in-frame clones only, minus some. Of 110,000 to 150,000 clones listed, about four fifths were seen once; the top ten hold 8.2%. The sequencing sample was made of peripheral blood. The receptors here all came from a human donor in a cohort sampled during active COVID-19.

V and J are TRBV18 and TRBJ1-2, with 10 bases identical to TRBD1. V lost 1 base and J lost 8; bases outside the gene matches: 13. The CDR3 has 17 residues. CDR1 KGHSH and CDR2 LQKENI come from the germline V gene. The CDR3 here is CASSPLLATGGKVGYTF. The CDR3, as DNA: TGTGCCAGCTCACCACTCTTGGCGACAGGGGGCAAGGTGGGCTACACCTTC.

The chain combines TRBV7-2 with TRBJ2-7, with D perhaps matching TRBD2 (5 bases). V lost 3 bases, J lost 3 bases, and 9 bases lay in between. CDR3 size: 13 residues. Germline assignment: CDR1 SGHTA and CDR2 FQGNSA. This CDR3 reads CASSFSGIYEQYF. The CDR3 DNA follows: TGTGCCAGCAGCTTCTCCGGGATCTACGAGCAGTACTTC.

This chain uses TRBV7-2 with TRBJ2-1; TRBD1 aligns across 7 bases. The length of the CDR3 is 18 residues. V gave up 3 bases and J gave up 5 bases; unmatched junction bases: 16. From germline, CDR1 is SGHTA and CDR2 FQGNSA. Written as DNA, the CDR3 is TGTGCCAGCAGCTTCTTACCTGCTGAGACAGGGACGGACAATGAGCAGTTCTTC. As protein: CASSFLPAETGTDNEQFF.

The chain employs TRBV6-2 or TRBV6-3 and TRBJ2-7; possible D gene TRBD2, 5 bases. Looked up from germline, CDR1 is MNHEY and CDR2 is SVGEGT. The CDR3 has 15 amino acids. The ends were cut back, 2 bases at V and 0 bases at J, with 11 bases in the middle. DNA for the CDR3: TGTGCCAGCAGTTACGTGGCGGGCAGCTCCTACGAGCAGTACTTC. This translates into CASSYVAGSSYEQYF.

The chain combines TRBV4-1 with TRBJ1-5; 9 positions agree with TRBD1. The ends lost 3 bases at V and 5 bases at J; junction bases unmatched: 5. CDR1 MGHRA and CDR2 YSYEKL come from the germline V gene. The CDR3 is 15 residues long. The CDR3 DNA reads as TGCGCCAGCAGCCAGACGGGACAGGGACATCAGCCCCAGCATTTT. Translation: CASSQTGQGHQPQHF.

V usage is TRBV15 and J usage is TRBJ1-1; 8 bases fit TRBD1. Germline V CDR1 and CDR2: LNHNV, YYDKDF (reference sequence). Trimming cost V 0 bases and J 6 bases; bases outside gene matches: 9. CDR3 length: 16 amino acids. CDR3 amino acids: CATSRDPPDRGPEAFF. The CDR3 nucleotides are TGTGCCACCAGCAGAGATCCCCCCGACAGGGGCCCTGAAGCTTTCTTT. The full variable domain, its missing parts supplied by reference TRBV15 and TRBJ1-1, is DAMVIQNPRYQVTQFGKPVTLSCSQTLNHNVMYWYQQKSSQAPKLLFHYYDKDFNNEADTPDNFQSRRPNTSFCFLDIRSPGLGDTAMYLCATSRDPPDRGPEAFFGQGTRLTVV.

This clone was recorded once. CDR3 DNA sequence: TGTGCCAGCAGTTTATACGGCAATGAGCAGTTCTTC. Translating gives CASSLYGNEQFF. This chain links TRBV28 with TRBJ2-1; no reliable D call. The CDR3 spans 12 residues. CDR1 MDHEN and CDR2 SYDVKM come from the germline V gene. V gave up 1 base and J gave up 6 bases, with 4 bases separating them.

This clone was detected only once. The chain employs TRBV15 and TRBJ2-7; TRBD1 agrees at 9 bases. The CDR3 loop spans 15 amino acids. V shed 4 bases and J 4 bases; nucleotides not matched to a gene: 8. Looked up from germline, CDR1 is LNHNV and CDR2 is YYDKDF (reference sequence). CDR3 bases: TGTGCCACCAGCACCGTCGGACAGGGGTCGTACGAGCAGTACTTC. Protein product: CATSTVGQGSYEQYF.

V gene TRBV5-1 combines with J gene TRBJ2-3; D may be TRBD2 (5 bases). Germline loops: CDR1 SGHRS, CDR2 YFSETQ. The CDR3 is 13 amino acids. The V end lost 4 bases, the J end lost 5 bases, and 11 bases lay between the germline ends. The CDR3 reads CASSTELGDTQYF. The DNA for the CDR3 is TGCGCCAGCAGCACCGAACTAGGAGATACGCAGTATTTT.

The chain joins TRBV18 to TRBJ1-6; D not certain. The CDR3 length is 15 residues. V was trimmed by 4 bases and J by 7 bases, leaving 14 bases between them. Germline loops: CDR1 KGHSH, CDR2 LQKENI. In nucleotides, the CDR3 is TGTGCCAGCTCACTCTCAAAAACGGGAAATTCACCCCTCCACTTT. Translating gives CASSLSKTGNSPLHF.

The rearrangement links TRBV3-1 (or the pseudogene TRBV3-2) to TRBJ1-1, with 7 bases matching TRBD1. From germline, CDR1 is LGHDT and CDR2 YNNKEL (reference sequence). J gave up 5 bases and V 4 bases, and 4 bases lay outside the gene matches. This CDR3 contains 13 residues. As DNA, the CDR3 is TGTGCCAGCAGCCGAATCAGGGGGACTGAAGCTTTCTTT. It specifies CASSRIRGTEAFF.

The genes are TRBV28 and TRBJ2-7; 7 nucleotides line up with TRBD2. V lost 6 bases, J lost 5 bases, and 10 bases stayed unmatched. Germline assignment: CDR1 MDHEN and CDR2 SYDVKM. The CDR3 contains 14 residues. Here the CDR3 reads CASSPIGGRHEQYF. CDR3 nucleotides: TGTGCCAGCAGCCCAATCGGGGGGAGACACGAGCAGTACTTC.

The gene calls are TRBV7-3 and TRBJ2-3, with 13 bases lining up with TRBD2. The CDR3 runs 16 residues. CDR1 and CDR2 (germline): SGHTA, FQGTGA. J was trimmed by 2 bases and V by 3 bases; bases with no gene match: 2. Written as DNA, the CDR3 is TGTGCCAGCAGCTTTGGGACTAGCGGGACCACAGATACGCAGTATTTT. As protein: CASSFGTSGTTDTQYF.

This clone was seen more than once but under ten times. V usage is TRBV4-1 and J usage is TRBJ2-7; TRBD2 aligns across 8 bases. This CDR3 has 17 amino acids. V shed 3 bases, J shed 2 bases, and the junction held 12 bases outside the gene matches. Germline assignment: CDR1 MGHRA and CDR2 YSYEKL. The CDR3 spells CASSHYPQRESPYEQYF. CDR3 coding DNA: TGCGCCAGCAGCCACTACCCGCAGCGGGAGTCCCCCTACGAGCAGTACTTC.

The chain uses TRBV24-1 and TRBJ1-2; no clear D. CDR3 length equals 15 residues. The ends were cut back, 4 bases at V and 6 bases at J, with 17 bases in the middle. The germline V gene encodes CDR1 KGHDR and CDR2 SFDVKD. CDR3 in amino acids: CATSDSTQTRDGYTF. The CDR3 region has the DNA TGTGCCACCAGTGACTCGACGCAGACCCGGGATGGCTACACCTTC.

This chain links TRBV6-5 with TRBJ1-5, with D possibly being TRBD1 (5 bases). The CDR3 is 15 amino acids. V shed 6 bases and J shed 4 bases, with 16 bases lying between them. In germline, CDR1 is MNHEY, CDR2 SVGAGI. The CDR3 region is CASSLEWGKNQPQHF. In DNA form, the CDR3 reads TGTGCCAGCAGCCTCGAATGGGGCAAAAATCAGCCCCAGCATTTT.

The chain couples TRBV5-1 to TRBJ2-7; tentative D call: TRBD1 (6 bases). Germline V gene lookup returns CDR1 SGHRS and CDR2 YFSETQ. The CDR3 runs to 17 residues. The ends were cut back, 4 bases at V and 1 base at J, with 21 bases in the middle. The DNA for the CDR3 is TGCGCCAGCAGCCCCAACCCAGGGGTTGAAGCTTCCTACGAGCAGTACTTC. It codes for CASSPNPGVEASYEQYF. Drawing the rest from reference TRBV5-1 and TRBJ2-7, the complete variable domain is KAGVTQTPRYLIKTRGQQVTLSCSPISGHRSVSWYQQTPGQGLQFLFEYFSETQRNKGNFPGRFSGRQFSNSRSEMNVSTLELGDSALYLCASSPNPGVEASYEQYFGPGTRLTVT.

This clone appeared once. The genes are TRBV4-3 and TRBJ2-7; 9 nucleotides agree with TRBD2. The V segment lost 1 base and the J segment 3 bases; nucleotides outside the gene matches: 7. The germline gives CDR1 LGHNA, CDR2 YSLEER. This CDR3 has 16 residues. The CDR3 region has the DNA TGCGCCAGCAGCCAAGGAGCTAGCGGGAAGAACTACGAGCAGTACTTC. This codes for CASSQGASGKNYEQYF.

This chain connects TRBV15 to TRBJ2-7; 8 positions match TRBD1. There are 12 residues in the CDR3. V dropped 8 bases and J dropped 8; count of bases not matched to a gene: 8. Looked up from germline, CDR1 is LNHNV and CDR2 is YYDKDF (reference sequence). CDR3 DNA sequence: TGTGCCACCGGACAGGGAACCTCAAAGCAGTACTTC. Amino acids: CATGQGTSKQYF.

This chain links TRBV4-1 with TRBJ2-3, with TRBD1 matching over 7 bases. J was trimmed by 1 base and V by 8 bases; bases with no gene match: 6. Germline V gene data show CDR1 as MGHRA and CDR2 as YSYEKL. The length of the CDR3 is 14 residues. The CDR3 spells CASARDRRTDTQYF. CDR3 bases: TGCGCCAGCGCCCGGGACAGACGCACAGATACGCAGTATTTT.

The rearrangement uses TRBV18 and TRBJ2-7; 8 nucleotides align to TRBD1. Trimming at V came to 5 bases and at J to 3 bases, leaving 3 bases not matched to a gene. CDR3 length: 13 amino acids. Germline loops: CDR1 KGHSH, CDR2 LQKENI. The CDR3 is CASSVTGGYEQYF. In DNA form, the CDR3 reads TGTGCCAGCTCAGTCACAGGGGGCTACGAGCAGTACTTC.

This chain links TRBV18 with TRBJ2-5, with D perhaps matching TRBD2 (5 bases). Germline assignment: CDR1 KGHSH and CDR2 LQKENI. The CDR3 contains 15 residues. V was cut by 0 bases and J by 1 base, with 9 bases left in between. This CDR3 is CASSPPVGAQETQYF. The CDR3 bases are TGTGCCAGCTCACCACCGGTGGGAGCCCAAGAGACCCAGTACTTC. The complete variable domain, with remaining parts taken from reference TRBV18 and TRBJ2-5, reads NAGVMQNPRHLVRRRGQEARLRCSPMKGHSHVYWYRQLPEEGLKFMVYLQKENIIDESGMPKERFSAEFPKEGPSILRIQQVVRGDSAAYFCASSPPVGAQETQYFGPGTRLLVL.

CDR3: CASSLDEGFEKLFF. DNA for the CDR3: TGCGCCAGCAGCTTGGACGAGGGCTTCGAAAAACTGTTTTTT. This chain links TRBV5-1 with TRBJ1-4, with no clear D. The length of the CDR3 is 14 residues. Germline CDR1 and CDR2: SGHRS and YFSETQ. V lost 0 bases and J 8 bases, leaving 11 bases between the germline ends. Supplemented by reference TRBV5-1 and TRBJ1-4, the full variable domain reads KAGVTQTPRYLIKTRGQQVTLSCSPISGHRSVSWYQQTPGQGLQFLFEYFSETQRNKGNFPGRFSGRQFSNSRSEMNVSTLELGDSALYLCASSLDEGFEKLFFGSGTQLSVL.

This chain links TRBV19 with TRBJ2-7; 9 positions agree with TRBD1. Trimming took 6 bases from V and 7 from J; bases not matched to a gene: 16. Germline CDR1 reads LNHDA; CDR2 reads SQIVND (reference sequence). This CDR3 spans 16 amino acids. DNA of the CDR3: TGTGCCAGTAGGGATTCGTTCACCGGGACAGGGAGTGAGCAGTACTTC. Protein product: CASRDSFTGTGSEQYF.

The chain uses TRBV28 and TRBJ1-1, with TRBD1 identical over 9 bases. Per the germline V gene, CDR1 is MDHEN and CDR2 is SYDVKM. This CDR3 contains 17 residues. The junction had 10 bases not matched to a gene; V was cut back by 1 base and J by 4 bases. The CDR3 reads CASSLSAVNRGRTEAFF. In nucleotides, the CDR3 is TGTGCCAGCAGTTTATCTGCGGTGAACAGGGGGCGCACTGAAGCTTTCTTT. Together with reference TRBV28 and TRBJ1-1, the CDR3 gives the full variable domain: DVKVTQSSRYLVKRTGEKVFLECVQDMDHENMFWYRQDPGLGLRLIYFSYDVKMKEKGDIPEGYSVSREKKERFSLILESASTNQTSMYLCASSLSAVNRGRTEAFFGQGTRLTVV.

V usage is TRBV19 and J usage is TRBJ2-7; TRBD2 aligns across 13 bases. The V gene end was trimmed by 4 bases and the J gene end by 6 bases; junction bases not matched to a gene: 6. Looked up from germline, CDR1 is LNHDA and CDR2 is SQIVND (reference sequence). This CDR3 region has 15 residues. The CDR3 sequence is CASSRPGTSGTEQYF. The CDR3 nucleotides read TGTGCCAGTAGTAGACCCGGGACTAGCGGGACCGAGCAGTACTTC.

The CDR3 reads CASSLAGLETNEQFF. The CDR3 DNA sequence: TGTGCCAGCAGCTTAGCGGGACTAGAGACCAATGAGCAGTTCTTC. This chain connects TRBV7-2 to TRBJ2-1, with 8 nucleotides matching TRBD2. The CDR3 runs to 15 residues. J was trimmed by 6 bases and V by 0 bases; bases with no gene match: 4. Germline V gene lookup returns CDR1 SGHTA and CDR2 FQGNSA.

This clone was observed a single time. The chain is built from TRBV27 and TRBJ2-7; 9 bases are a match to TRBD2. The CDR3 is 17 amino acids. Germline lookup yields CDR1 MNHEY and CDR2 SMNVEV (reference sequence). The V segment lost 4 bases and the J segment 1 base; nucleotides outside the gene matches: 11. This CDR3 is CASSSIIVAGESYEQYF. The DNA for the CDR3 is TGTGCCAGCAGTTCTATAATTGTAGCGGGAGAGTCCTACGAGCAGTACTTC.

The CDR3, as DNA: TGTGCCACCAGTGACGGGCAGGGCGGTCAGCCCCAGCATTTT. Protein: CATSDGQGGQPQHF. The chain carries TRBV24-1 and TRBJ1-5; weak D call: TRBD1 (5 bases). The germline CDR1 and CDR2 sequences are KGHDR and SFDVKD. The germline V and J ends were trimmed by 4 bases and 6 bases, with 12 bases remaining between them. The CDR3 sequence is 14 residues long.

The chain carries TRBV5-1 and TRBJ2-6, with unresolved D. The V gene lost 0 bases and the J gene lost 1 base, with 5 bases spanning the gap. The CDR3 covers 15 residues. Germline CDR1 reads SGHRS; CDR2 reads YFSETQ. The CDR3 DNA follows: TGCGCCAGCAGCTTGGCCCCGTCTGGGGCCAACGTCCTGACTTTC. Protein product: CASSLAPSGANVLTF.